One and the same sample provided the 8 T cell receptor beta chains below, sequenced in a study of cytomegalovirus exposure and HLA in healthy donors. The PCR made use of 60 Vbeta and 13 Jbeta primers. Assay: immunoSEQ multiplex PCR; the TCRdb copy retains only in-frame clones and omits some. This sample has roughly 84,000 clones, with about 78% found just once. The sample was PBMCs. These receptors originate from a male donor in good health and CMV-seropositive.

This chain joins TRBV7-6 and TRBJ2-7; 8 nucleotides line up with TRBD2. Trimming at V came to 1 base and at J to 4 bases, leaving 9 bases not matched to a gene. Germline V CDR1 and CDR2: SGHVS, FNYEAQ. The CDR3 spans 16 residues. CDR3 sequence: CASSLGGGGGTYEQYF. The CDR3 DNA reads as TGTGCCAGCAGCTTAGGGGGCGGCGGGGGGACTTACGAGCAGTACTTC. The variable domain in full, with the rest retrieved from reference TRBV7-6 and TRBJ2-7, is GAGVSQSPRYKVTKRGQDVALRCDPISGHVSLYWYRQALGQGPEFLTYFNYEAQQDKSGLPNDRFSAERPEGSISTLTIQRTEQRDSAMYRCASSLGGGGGTYEQYFGPGTRLTVT.

For the CDR3, the DNA is TGTGCCAGCAGCTTGGCTAGTCACACCGGGGAGCTGTTTTTT. It is translated as CASSLASHTGELFF. This chain links TRBV5-5 with TRBJ2-2; D not resolved. The V gene's germline CDR1 is SGHKS and CDR2 YYEKEE (reference sequence). The CDR3 length is 14 residues. With 0 bases removed from V and 3 bases from J, the gap between germline ends came to 6 bases.

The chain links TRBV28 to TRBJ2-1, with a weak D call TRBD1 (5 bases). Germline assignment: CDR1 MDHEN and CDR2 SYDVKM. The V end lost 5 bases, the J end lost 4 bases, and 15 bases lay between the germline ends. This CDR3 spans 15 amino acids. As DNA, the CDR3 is TGTGCCAGCAGTGGGGCACCCAAAAGATACAATGAGCAGTTCTTC. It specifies CASSGAPKRYNEQFF.

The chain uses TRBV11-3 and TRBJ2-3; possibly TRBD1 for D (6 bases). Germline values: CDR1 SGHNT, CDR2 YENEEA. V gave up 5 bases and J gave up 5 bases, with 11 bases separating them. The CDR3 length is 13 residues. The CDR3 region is CASSPGAEDTQYF. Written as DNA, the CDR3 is TGTGCCAGCAGCCCAGGGGCGGAAGATACGCAGTATTTT.

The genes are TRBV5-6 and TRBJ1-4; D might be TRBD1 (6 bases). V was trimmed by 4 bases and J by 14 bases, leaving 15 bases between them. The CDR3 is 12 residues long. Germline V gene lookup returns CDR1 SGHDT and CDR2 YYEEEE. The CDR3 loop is CASSAYRAELFF. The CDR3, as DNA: TGTGCCAGCAGCGCATACAGGGCCGAGCTGTTTTTT.

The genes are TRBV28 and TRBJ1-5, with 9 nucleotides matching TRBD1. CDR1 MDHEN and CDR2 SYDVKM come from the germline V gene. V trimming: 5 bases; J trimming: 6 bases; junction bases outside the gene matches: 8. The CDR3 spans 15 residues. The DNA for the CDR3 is TGTGCCAGCAGTGGGGGACAGGGCCTTTTTCAGCCCCAGCATTTT. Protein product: CASSGGQGLFQPQHF. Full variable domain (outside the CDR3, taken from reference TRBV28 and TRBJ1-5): DVKVTQSSRYLVKRTGEKVFLECVQDMDHENMFWYRQDPGLGLRLIYFSYDVKMKEKGDIPEGYSVSREKKERFSLILESASTNQTSMYLCASSGGQGLFQPQHFGDGTRLSIL.

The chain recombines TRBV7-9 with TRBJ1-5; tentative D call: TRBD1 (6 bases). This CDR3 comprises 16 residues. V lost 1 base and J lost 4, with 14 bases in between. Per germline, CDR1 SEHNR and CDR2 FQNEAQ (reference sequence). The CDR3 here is CASSLGSGGRNQPQHF. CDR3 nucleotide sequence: TGTGCCAGCAGCTTAGGTAGCGGGGGCCGAAATCAGCCCCAGCATTTT. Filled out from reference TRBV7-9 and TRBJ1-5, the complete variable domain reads DTGVSQNPRHKITKRGQNVTFRCDPISEHNRLYWYRQTLGQGPEFLTYFQNEAQLEKSRLLSDRFSAERPKGSFSTLEIQRTEQGDSAMYLCASSLGSGGRNQPQHFGDGTRLSIL.

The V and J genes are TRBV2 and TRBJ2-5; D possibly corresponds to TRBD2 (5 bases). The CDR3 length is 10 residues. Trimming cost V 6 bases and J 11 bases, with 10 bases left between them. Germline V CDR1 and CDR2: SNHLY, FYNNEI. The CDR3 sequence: CASRAGQQYF. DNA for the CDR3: TGTGCCAGCAGGGCGGGCCAGCAGTACTTC.